This T cell receptor (beta chain) was sequenced in a study of blood T cell repertoires in COVID-19 (TCRdb year 2020). Broadly, across the study: The collaborator samples originated in the United States, Italy and Spain and spanned the acute and convalescent phases of COVID-19. The material from the prospective study consisted of cDNA or gDNA derived from T cells, B-cell-depleted T cells, or PBMCs. The dataset comprised deeply sampled blood TCRbeta repertoires from subjects exposed to, actively infected with, or recovered from COVID-19. The repertoires were released in a freely available public database meant as a resource for research on the immune response to SARS-CoV-2. The samples were drawn from the first 160 participants of the ongoing ImmuneRACE study and from 950 to 1,500 subjects provided by 6 global collaborators. Nearly every sample came with metadata listing a de-identified subject ID, COVID-19 status, age in years and sex. Where available, HLA class I and class II types were taken from metadata supplied by the sample provider and were not determined by assay-based typing. Summary of the overall study and its limitations: How much clinical and demographic metadata was included differed by source and by participant, and the metadata was provided uncurated.

Collaborating institutions collected whole blood in K2EDTA tubes following their own protocols. For TCRbeta analysis, collaborators shipped samples as frozen whole blood, isolated PBMCs, or DNA extracted from either of those sample types. TCRbeta CDR3 regions were amplified from genomic DNA using the immunoSEQ Assay, a bias-controlled multiplex PCR. The authors' analysis ran thus. Nucleated cell counts per sample were estimated from amplification of reference gene primers within the assay. To quantify the absolute abundance of each unique TCRbeta CDR3 rearrangement, sequence reads were collapsed and filtered. For each sample, productive Simpson clonality was calculated by taking the square root of Simpson's diversity index across productive rearrangements. The table comes from immuneACCESS by way of TCRdb, which keeps in-frame sequences with V and J called. Part of the clones is missing from these tables; in studies checked, under half for an unresolved V gene and the rest for unknown reasons. D and trimming were read from the DNA, whereas the V and J calls and clone size are those reported in that table. The sample data list around 97,000 clones, and around 88% of these were observed just once. The ten largest clonotypes hold approximately 3.5% of the sample.

V drops 0 bases and J drops 7 bases, leaving 7 bases in between. The germline V gene specifies SGDLS as CDR1 and YYNGEE as CDR2. Reading from cysteine to phenylalanine, the CDR3 counts 12 amino acids. Just CDR3 DNA is preserved here, 36 bases in frame from base 1. Comments on this clone: There is no known antigen for this receptor. Base-call qualities are not available, and no considerably larger clone is one nucleotide away.

The V gene is TRBV9 and the J gene is TRBJ1-2; confidence is insufficient to name the D gene. The TCR was taken from a human donor in a cohort sampled during active COVID-19. The specimen sequenced was peripheral blood. CDR3 region: CASSVDGVGYTF. The DNA sequence is given as TGTGCCAGCAGCGTAGACGGGGTTGGCTACACCTTC.